These T cell receptor beta chains were read from a single sample in a study of response to subunit inactivated influenza vaccine. TCRdb reanalysed the RT-PCR reads using MiXCR and keeps one entry per CDR3 protein. Of 400,000 to 550,000 distinct CDR3 sequences listed, roughly 27% were seen once; the top ten hold 1.5% to 2%. Sequenced material: CD4+ T cells sorted from PBMCs, taken about 5 days after vaccination. The source is a man aged 50 to 60 who received an inactivated influenza vaccine. Both conserved end residues are part of each CDR3. Each record gives: CDR3 length, D gene, J gene, V gene, clone size, CDR3 protein, CDR3 DNA. A D gene is named only where the DNA matches it firmly. Not all rows give a size; the values are once, few, many and, for expanded clones, a class.

15,-,TRBJ2-3,TRBV5-1,few,CASSLAGQRTDTQYF,TGCGCCAGCAGCTTGGCCGGACAACGCACAGATACGCAGTATTTT
17,TRBD1,TRBJ2-5,TRBV4-3,many,CASSQGGQGSFQETQYF,TGCGCCAGCAGCCAAGGGGGACAGGGTTCTTTCCAAGAGACCCAGTACTTC
13,-,TRBJ2-5,TRBV7-2,few,CASSATYQETQYF,TGTGCCAGCAGCGCGACGTACCAAGAGACCCAGTACTTC
15,-,TRBJ2-2,TRBV5-1,few,CASSLIEMNTGELFF,TGCGCCAGCAGCTTGATTGAGATGAACACCGGGGAGCTGTTTTTT
13,-,TRBJ1-2,TRBV9,-,CASNSGPDYGYTF,TGTGCCAGCAACTCCGGGCCGGACTATGGCTACACCTTC
13,-,TRBJ2-1,TRBV6-1,-,CASSPPVVNEQFF,TGTGCCAGCAGTCCGCCAGTGGTCAATGAGCAGTTCTTC
14,TRBD2,TRBJ2-7,TRBV5-1,few,CASMLAGGKGEQYF,TGCGCCAGCATGCTAGCGGGAGGGAAGGGCGAGCAGTACTTC
14,-,TRBJ2-3,TRBV20-1,-,CSEFSVRAPQAQYF,TGCAGTGAGTTTAGCGTACGCGCACCCCAGGCGCAGTATTTT
15,-,TRBJ2-7,TRBV14,-,CASSQMGGSVYEQYF,TGTGCCAGCAGCCAGATGGGGGGCAGCGTCTACGAGCAGTACTTC
12,-,TRBJ2-7,TRBV20-1,-,CSAARGGDEQYF,TGCAGTGCTGCCAGGGGGGGCGACGAGCAGTACTTC
16,TRBD2,TRBJ2-2,TRBV11-1,-,CASSSREGGITGELFF,TGTGCCAGCAGCAGCCGGGAGGGCGGGATTACCGGGGAGCTGTTTTTT
14,-,TRBJ2-3,TRBV20-1,many,CSARVPGRPDTQYF,TGCAGTGCTAGAGTGCCAGGGAGGCCAGATACGCAGTATTTT
17,TRBD2,TRBJ2-3,TRBV7-9,many,CASSANSGARGTDTQYF,TGTGCCAGCAGTGCTAATAGCGGGGCCCGGGGCACAGATACGCAGTATTTT
14,TRBD1,TRBJ1-1,TRBV9,once,CASSPHRGLTEAFF,TGTGCCAGCAGCCCTCACAGGGGTCTAACTGAAGCTTTCTTT
13,-,TRBJ2-7,TRBV20-1,few,CSARLRADYEQYF,TGCAGTGCTCGACTGCGAGCGGACTACGAGCAGTACTTC
16,TRBD1,TRBJ1-4,TRBV12-3/TRBV12-4,-,CASSPAPGQGREKLFF,TGTGCCAGCAGTCCAGCCCCGGGACAGGGGCGAGAAAAACTGTTTTTT
13,-,TRBJ2-5,TRBV20-1,few,CSARETNQETQYF,TGCAGTGCTAGAGAGACAAACCAAGAGACCCAGTACTTC
12,-,TRBJ2-3,TRBV11-2,few,CASSLHPDTQYF,TGTGCCAGCAGCTTACACCCAGATACGCAGTATTTT
15,TRBD2,TRBJ2-5,TRBV2,few,CASRLAGGHQETQYF,TGTGCCAGCAGACTAGCGGGGGGCCATCAAGAGACCCAGTACTTC
15,-,TRBJ1-1,TRBV20-1,-,CSARDPFGGNTEAFF,TGCAGTGCTAGAGATCCCTTCGGCGGGAACACTGAAGCTTTCTTT
16,TRBD1,TRBJ1-1,TRBV12-3/TRBV12-4,-,CASSLGTGGRDTEAFF,TGTGCCAGCAGTCTAGGGACAGGGGGGAGGGACACTGAAGCTTTCTTT
15,-,TRBJ1-4,TRBV12-3/TRBV12-4,-,CASSPSRLRDEKLFF,TGTGCCAGCAGTCCGTCGAGGTTACGGGATGAAAAACTGTTTTTT
15,TRBD2,TRBJ2-7,TRBV5-4,-,CASSLNGRAEREQYF,TGTGCCAGCAGCTTGAACGGGAGGGCCGAACGCGAGCAGTACTTC
12,-,TRBJ1-3,TRBV20-1,many,CSVSYSGNTIYF,TGCAGTGTGTCCTACTCTGGAAACACCATATATTTT
11,-,TRBJ2-7,TRBV29-1,-,CSVGQLDEQYF,TGCAGCGTTGGACAGCTCGACGAGCAGTACTTC
12,-,TRBJ2-4,TRBV5-1,-,CASKGGGNIQYF,TGCGCCAGCAAGGGGGGAGGCAACATTCAGTACTTC